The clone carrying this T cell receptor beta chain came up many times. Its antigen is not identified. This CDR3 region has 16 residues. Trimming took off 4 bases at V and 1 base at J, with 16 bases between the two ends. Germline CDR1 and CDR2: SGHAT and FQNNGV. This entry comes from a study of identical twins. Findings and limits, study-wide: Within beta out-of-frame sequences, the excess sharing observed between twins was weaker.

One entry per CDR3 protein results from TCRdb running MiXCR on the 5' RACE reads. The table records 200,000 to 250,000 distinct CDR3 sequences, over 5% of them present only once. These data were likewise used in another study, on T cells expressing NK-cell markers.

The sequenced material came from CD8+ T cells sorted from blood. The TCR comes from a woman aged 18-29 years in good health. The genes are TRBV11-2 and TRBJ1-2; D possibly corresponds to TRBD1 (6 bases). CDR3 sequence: CASSSPGRGVNYGYTF. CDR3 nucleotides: TGTGCCAGCAGCTCCCCCGGGAGGGGGGTTAACTATGGCTACACCTTC.